This T cell receptor beta chain was profiled in a study of T cell changes during pregnancy in multiple sclerosis. Measured with immunoSEQ multiplex PCR; TCRdb has only the in-frame clones, and not every one. The sample lists some 55,000 clones; around 87% were seen once. Looked up from germline, CDR1 is LNHDA and CDR2 is SQIVND (reference sequence). CDR3 length: 17 amino acids. Trimming cost V 3 bases and J 4 bases; bases outside gene matches: 11. Sequences were obtained from peripheral blood from another person, used as feeder cells. V usage is TRBV19 and J usage is TRBJ2-3; 9 nucleotides align to TRBD1. The sequence derives from a human donor whose cells served as feeder cells for cultures in a pregnancy study. CDR3 sequence reads: CASSIYNRDRVADTQYF. The CDR3 region has the DNA TGTGCCAGTAGTATCTATAACCGGGACAGGGTAGCAGATACGCAGTATTTT.